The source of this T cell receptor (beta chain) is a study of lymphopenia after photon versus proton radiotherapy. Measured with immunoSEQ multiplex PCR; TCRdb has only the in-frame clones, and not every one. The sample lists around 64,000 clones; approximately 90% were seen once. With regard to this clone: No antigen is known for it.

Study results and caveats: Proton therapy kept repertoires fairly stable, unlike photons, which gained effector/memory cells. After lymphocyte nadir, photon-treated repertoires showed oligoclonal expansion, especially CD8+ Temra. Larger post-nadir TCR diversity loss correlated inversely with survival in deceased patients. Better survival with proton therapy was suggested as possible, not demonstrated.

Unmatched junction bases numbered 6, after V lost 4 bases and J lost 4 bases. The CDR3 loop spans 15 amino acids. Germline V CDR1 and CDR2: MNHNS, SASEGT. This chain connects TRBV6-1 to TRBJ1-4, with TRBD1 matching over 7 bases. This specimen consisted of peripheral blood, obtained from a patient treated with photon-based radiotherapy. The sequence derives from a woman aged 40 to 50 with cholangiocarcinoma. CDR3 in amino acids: CASSALQGLNEKLFF. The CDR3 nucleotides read TGTGCCAGCAGTGCGTTACAGGGGCTTAATGAAAAACTGTTTTTT.